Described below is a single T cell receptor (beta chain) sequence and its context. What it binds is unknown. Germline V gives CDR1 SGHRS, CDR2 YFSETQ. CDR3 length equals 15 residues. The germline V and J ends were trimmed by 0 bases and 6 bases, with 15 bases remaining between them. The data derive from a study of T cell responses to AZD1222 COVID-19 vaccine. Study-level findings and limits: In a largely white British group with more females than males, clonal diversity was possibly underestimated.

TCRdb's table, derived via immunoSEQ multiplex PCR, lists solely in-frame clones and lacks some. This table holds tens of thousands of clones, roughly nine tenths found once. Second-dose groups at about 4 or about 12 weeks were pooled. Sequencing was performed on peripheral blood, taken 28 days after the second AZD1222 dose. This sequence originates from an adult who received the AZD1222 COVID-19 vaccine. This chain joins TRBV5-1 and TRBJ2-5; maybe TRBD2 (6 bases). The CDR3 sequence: CASSLEGGDAKTQYF. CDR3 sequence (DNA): TGCGCCAGCAGCTTGGAGGGCGGGGACGCCAAGACCCAGTACTTC.